This TCR beta chain was observed in a study of blood T cells in healthy people across ages. Study summary: Capturing about one barcoded beta molecule per two T cells was achieved by template switching.

Germline V gene sequence: CDR1 SGHRS, CDR2 YFSETQ. The CDR3 consists of 16 residues. V was clipped by 7 bases and J by 0 bases, with 16 bases between them. A second PCR, run for roughly 7 to 11 cycles, used a sample-barcoded 5' primer plus a J-beta primer mix. Each cDNA molecule carried a tag from a template-switch adaptor that contained 12 random nucleotides. TCRdb processed the 5' RACE reads anew with MiXCR; each CDR3 protein has one entry. The data show about 780,000 distinct CDR3 sequences, more than 25% seen once. The same data also went into a second study, on T cells of mothers and their children. This second study says: cDNA was made from all extracted RNA, approximately 1.5 ug per 15 ul. The shaping of TCR recombination output by thymic selection is similar in related and unrelated pairs.

Sequencing was carried out using blood. The chain carries TRBV5-1 and TRBJ2-2, with D possibly matching TRBD1 (6 bases). The TCR was taken from a boy aged 10-17 years in good health. This CDR3 is CASGRDRNANTGELFF. The CDR3 DNA follows: TGCGCCAGCGGCAGAGACAGGAACGCGAACACCGGGGAGCTGTTTTTT.